The T cell receptor (beta chain) described here comes from a study of T cell clones after liver transplantation (dated by TCRdb to the late 2010s). Study-level background: ITN030ST, the source of the samples, was a randomized trial that attempted immunosuppression withdrawal within 2 years of liver transplantation. A cohort of 8 liver transplant recipients was studied, of whom 3 were classified as tolerant and 5 as non-tolerant. Subjects received no induction therapy and standard immunosuppression until randomization at 12-24 months post-transplant. Third party-reactive TCRbeta sequences were also identified from pre-transplant MLRs to serve as an antigen-independent comparator for donor-reactive sequences. Blood samples were taken pre-transplant, pre-randomization before withdrawal, and post-randomization after full withdrawal or failed withdrawal. Tolerance was defined as complete withdrawal of immunosuppression for at least one year without a rise in liver enzymes beyond twice the upper limit of normal. After a pre-transplant mixed lymphocyte reaction, TCRbeta sequencing was used to pinpoint donor-reactive T cell clones, which were subsequently tracked in post-transplant blood. Three of the eight recipients were HCV-positive; the others were transplanted for non-autoimmune, non-viral indications.

Interpreted using the paper, the time point label stands for: pre-transplant. Unstimulated PBMCs, after thawing, were stained for CD3, CD4 and CD8 and then FACS-sorted into CD3+CD4+ and CD3+CD8+ populations. Each of the 8 studied subjects was randomized to immunosuppression withdrawal. Genomic DNA was isolated with the Qiagen DNeasy Blood and Tissue Kit. High-throughput TCRbeta CDR3 sequencing of frozen genomic DNA was performed by immunoSEQ, including PCR amplification, mapping, bias correction and internal controls. In the authors' own workflow: Only productive rearrangements were retained, and each unique TCRbeta sequence was defined by its CDR3 nucleotide sequence together with its V and J gene. A sequence counted as donor-reactive only if the sequence showed at least 5-fold expansion in CFSE-low cells compared with unstimulated pre-transplant cells and had a frequency of at least 0.01%. To ensure at least 90% detection power, minimum frequency thresholds were set for each subject based on that subject's lowest-template unstimulated sample. Jensen-Shannon divergence between the top 1000 TCRbeta sequences post- versus pre-transplant served as the measure of repertoire turnover. Two-sided Fisher's exact tests were used to test for changes in the detection of donor-reactive sequences. Not all clones reach the TCRdb copy of this immuneACCESS table, which keeps in-frame sequences only. Checked studies attribute under half of the gap to unresolved V genes and leave the rest unexplained. Clonal size and the V and J genes are those of that table, whereas D and trimming came from the DNA. The sample table records roughly 20,000 clones; roughly 88% of these occur just once. The ten largest clones take up approximately 12% of the sample.

What the authors observed across the whole study: Because no allograft tissue specimens were available, donor-reactive T cells may have migrated into the graft instead of being deleted. Circulating donor-reactive CD4 TCRbeta sequences fell significantly post-transplant in most of the 8 subjects, irrespective of tolerance or HCV status. Low numbers of available donor cells limited the measurable donor-reactive repertoire in two subjects. Donor-reactive sequences declined more than third party-reactive ones, suggesting partial antigen-specific deletion unrelated to withdrawal success. After accounting for repertoire turnover, donor-reactive detection was significantly reduced in 7 of 8 subjects for CD4 and 8 of 8 for CD8. The conclusions were considered preliminary, being limited by small, heterogeneous patient numbers and non-standardized post-transplant time points.

For this chain, trimming is 5 bases at the V end and 5 bases at the J end, and the number of junction bases without a gene match is 6. From the cysteine through the phenylalanine, the CDR3 covers 14 amino acids. Here the CDR3 DNA is all that survives: 42 bases in frame from base 1. CDR1 and CDR2 were assigned from the germline V gene (reference sequence) as LNHDA and SQIVND. With regard to this clone: Its antigen is still unknown. Base qualities are not at hand, and no much larger clone is one base apart.

The input for sequencing was CD8+ T cells from blood, taken before liver transplant. The sequence joins TRBV19 to TRBJ2-7; TRBD1 matches 10 bases in the middle. This TCR derives from a human donor who received a liver transplant. The CDR3 loop reads CASSAGTGAHEQYF. The DNA sequence is given as TGTGCCAGTAGTGCCGGGACAGGGGCCCACGAGCAGTACTTC.